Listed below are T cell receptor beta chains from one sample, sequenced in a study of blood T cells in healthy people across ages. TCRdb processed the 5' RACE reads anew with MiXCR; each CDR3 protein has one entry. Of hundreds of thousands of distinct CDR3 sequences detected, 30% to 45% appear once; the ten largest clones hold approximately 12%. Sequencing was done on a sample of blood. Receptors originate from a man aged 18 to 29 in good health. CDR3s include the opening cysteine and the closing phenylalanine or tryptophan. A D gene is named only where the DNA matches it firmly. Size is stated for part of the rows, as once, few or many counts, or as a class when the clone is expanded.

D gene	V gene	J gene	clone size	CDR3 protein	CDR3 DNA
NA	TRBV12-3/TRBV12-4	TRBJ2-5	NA	CASSPHGVGETQYF	TGTGCCAGCAGTCCCCATGGGGTCGGGGAGACCCAGTACTTC
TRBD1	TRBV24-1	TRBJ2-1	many	CATSDRTGNSYNEQFF	TGTGCCACCAGTGACCGGACAGGCAACTCCTACAATGAGCAGTTCTTC
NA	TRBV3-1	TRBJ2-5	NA	CASSQVVLRADLYNEQYF	TGTGCCAGCAGCCAAGTTGTTTTACGAGCGGATTTATACAATGAGCAGTACTTC
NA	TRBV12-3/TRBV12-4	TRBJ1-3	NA	CASSLRALSGNTIYF	TGTGCCAGCAGTTTAAGGGCCCTCTCTGGAAACACCATATATTTT
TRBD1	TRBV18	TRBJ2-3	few	CASSLRTGETDTQYF	TGTGCCAGCTCCCTACGGACAGGGGAAACAGATACGCAGTATTTT
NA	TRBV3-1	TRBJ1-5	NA	CASSQEQGIRQPQHF	TGTGCCAGCAGCCAGGAACAGGGTATCAGGCAGCCCCAGCATTTT
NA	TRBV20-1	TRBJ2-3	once	CSASRGGPRTDTQYF	TGCAGTGCTAGTAGGGGGGGTCCACGCACAGATACGCAGTATTTT
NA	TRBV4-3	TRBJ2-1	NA	CASSQEPGGDVGEQFF	TGCGCCAGCAGCCAAGAACCGGGGGGCGACGTGGGTGAGCAGTTCTTC
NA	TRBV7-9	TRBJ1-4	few	CASSIDRTNEKLFF	TGTGCCAGCAGCATCGACAGAACTAATGAAAAACTGTTTTTT
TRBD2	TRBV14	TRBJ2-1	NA	CASSLGGVLYNEQFF	TGTGCCAGCAGCCTGGGGGGGGTTCTCTACAATGAGCAGTTCTTC
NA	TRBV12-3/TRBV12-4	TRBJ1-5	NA	CAGSLAENQPQHF	TGTGCCGGCAGTTTAGCCGAGAATCAGCCCCAGCATTTT
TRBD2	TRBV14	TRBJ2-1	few	CASASGVSYNEQFF	TGTGCCAGCGCAAGCGGGGTCTCCTACAATGAGCAGTTCTTC
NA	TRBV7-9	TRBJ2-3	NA	CASRPVGDTQYF	TGTGCCAGCAGACCAGTCGGAGATACGCAGTATTTT
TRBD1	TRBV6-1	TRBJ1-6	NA	CASSEGGQHNSPLHF	TGTGCCAGCAGTGAAGGGGGACAGCATAATTCACCCCTCCACTTT
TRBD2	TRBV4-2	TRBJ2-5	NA	CASSQIGGGAQTQYF	TGTGCCAGCAGCCAGATCGGCGGGGGGGCCCAGACCCAGTACTTC
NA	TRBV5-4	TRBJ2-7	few	CASSGDLRPYEQYF	TGTGCCAGCAGCGGAGACTTGCGACCCTACGAGCAGTACTTC
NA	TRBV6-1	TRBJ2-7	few	CASSDLRGSYEQYF	TGTGCCAGCAGTGACCTTAGGGGTAGCTACGAGCAGTACTTC
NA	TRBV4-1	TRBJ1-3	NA	CASSQEAAGNTIYF	TGCGCCAGCAGCCAAGAGGCTGCTGGAAACACCATATATTTT
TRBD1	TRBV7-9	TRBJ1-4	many	CASRRTGGNEKLFF	TGTGCCAGCAGACGGACAGGGGGTAATGAAAAACTGTTTTTT
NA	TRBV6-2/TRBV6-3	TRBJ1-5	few	CASSYSDRSNQPQHF	TGTGCCAGCAGTTACTCCGACAGGTCCAATCAGCCCCAGCATTTT
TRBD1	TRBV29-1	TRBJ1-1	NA	CSGGQVNTEAFF	TGCAGCGGTGGACAGGTGAACACTGAAGCTTTCTTT
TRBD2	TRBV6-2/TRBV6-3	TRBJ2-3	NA	CASSYQTSGGTTDTQYF	TGTGCCAGCAGTTACCAGACTAGCGGGGGGACCACAGATACGCAGTATTTT
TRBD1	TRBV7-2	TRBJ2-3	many	CASSLIDRALGTQYF	TGTGCCAGCAGCTTAATAGACAGGGCCCTTGGTACGCAGTATTTT
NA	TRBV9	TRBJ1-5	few	CASSPGEANQPQHF	TGTGCCAGCAGCCCCGGGGAGGCCAATCAGCCCCAGCATTTT
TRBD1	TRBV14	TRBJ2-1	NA	CASSQEGRGRINEQFF	TGTGCCAGCAGCCAAGAGGGCAGGGGGCGCATTAATGAGCAGTTCTTC
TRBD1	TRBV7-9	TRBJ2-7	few	CASSHGQGAPTYEQYF	TGTGCCAGCAGCCACGGACAGGGCGCACCCACCTACGAGCAGTACTTC
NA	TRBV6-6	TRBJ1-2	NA	CASIRPENYGYTF	TGTGCCAGCATCCGCCCTGAGAACTATGGCTACACCTTC
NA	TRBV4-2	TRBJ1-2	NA	CASTREGYGYTF	TGTGCCAGCACCCGGGAGGGATATGGCTACACCTTC
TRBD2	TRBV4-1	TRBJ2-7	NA	CASSQDGLAGYEQYF	TGCGCCAGCAGCCAAGATGGGCTAGCGGGGTACGAGCAGTACTTC
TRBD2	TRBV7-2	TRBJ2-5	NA	CASSLYLRGVQETQYF	TGTGCCAGCAGCCTGTACCTTCGGGGGGTCCAAGAGACCCAGTACTTC
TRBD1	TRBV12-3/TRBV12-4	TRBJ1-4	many	CASSQGATNEKLFF	TGTGCCAGCAGCCAGGGGGCAACTAATGAAAAACTGTTTTTT
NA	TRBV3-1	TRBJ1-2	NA	CASSQNLIRQGHGYTF	TGTGCCAGCAGCCAAAATCTGATCCGGCAGGGACATGGCTACACCTTC
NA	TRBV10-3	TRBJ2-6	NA	CAISERASSGANVLTF	TGTGCCATCAGTGAGCGGGCCTCCTCTGGGGCCAACGTCCTGACTTTC
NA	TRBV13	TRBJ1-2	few	CASSFQLLYGYTF	TGTGCCAGCAGCTTTCAGCTTCTCTATGGCTACACCTTC
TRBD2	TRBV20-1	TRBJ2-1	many	CSGSGGHNEQFF	TGCAGTGGCAGCGGGGGGCACAATGAGCAGTTCTTC
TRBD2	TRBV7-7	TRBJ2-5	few	CASSPGLAGTQETQYF	TGTGCTAGCAGCCCCGGACTAGCGGGGACCCAAGAGACCCAGTACTTC
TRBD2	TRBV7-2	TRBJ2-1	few	CASSVTSGEGSYNEQFF	TGTGCCAGCAGCGTGACTAGCGGGGAAGGGTCCTACAATGAGCAGTTCTTC
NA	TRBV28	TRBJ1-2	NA	CATVLGIHYGYTF	TGTGCCACCGTCCTCGGGATCCACTATGGCTACACCTTC
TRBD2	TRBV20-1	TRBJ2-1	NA	CSADKTGGGDNEQFF	TGCAGTGCCGACAAAACTGGCGGGGGTGACAATGAGCAGTTCTTC
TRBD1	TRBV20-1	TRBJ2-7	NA	CSASPGQGRSYEQYF	TGCAGTGCTAGCCCAGGACAGGGCCGCTCCTACGAGCAGTACTTC
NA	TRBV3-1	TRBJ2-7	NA	CASSQKNERYF	TGTGCCAGCAGCCAAAAGAATGAGCGGTACTTC
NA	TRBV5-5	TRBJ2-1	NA	CASSQPSSYNEQFF	TGTGCCAGCAGCCAACCGAGCTCCTACAATGAGCAGTTCTTC